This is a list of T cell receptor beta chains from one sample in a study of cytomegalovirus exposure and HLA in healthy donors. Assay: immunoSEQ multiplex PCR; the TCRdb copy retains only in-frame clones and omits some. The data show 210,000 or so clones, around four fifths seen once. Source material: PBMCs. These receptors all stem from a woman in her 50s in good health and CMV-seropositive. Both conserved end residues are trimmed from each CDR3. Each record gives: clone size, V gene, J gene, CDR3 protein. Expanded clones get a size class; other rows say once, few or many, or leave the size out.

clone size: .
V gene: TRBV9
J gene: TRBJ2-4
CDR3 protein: ASSATGGTNIQY

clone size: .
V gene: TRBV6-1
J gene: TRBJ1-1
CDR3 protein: ASSETVHAEAF

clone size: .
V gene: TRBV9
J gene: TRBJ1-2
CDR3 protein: ASSAQPGTGEYGYT

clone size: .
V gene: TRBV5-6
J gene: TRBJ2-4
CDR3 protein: ASSTDSSNIQY

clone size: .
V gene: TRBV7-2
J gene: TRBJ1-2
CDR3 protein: ASSTPGHIYGYT

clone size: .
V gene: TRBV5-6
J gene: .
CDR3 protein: ASSQGQGRMYEQY

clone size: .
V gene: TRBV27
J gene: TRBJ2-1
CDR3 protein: ASSLWTGRYNEQF

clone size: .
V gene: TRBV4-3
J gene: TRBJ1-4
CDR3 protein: ASSQEWRTGWEKLF

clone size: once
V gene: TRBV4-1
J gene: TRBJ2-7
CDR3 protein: ASSHTLDSTYEQY

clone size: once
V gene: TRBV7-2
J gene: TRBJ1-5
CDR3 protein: ASSLAATNQPQH

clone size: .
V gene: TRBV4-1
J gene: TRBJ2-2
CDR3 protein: ASLSAGTGELF

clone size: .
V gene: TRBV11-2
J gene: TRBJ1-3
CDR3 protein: ASSPGTVPGNTIY

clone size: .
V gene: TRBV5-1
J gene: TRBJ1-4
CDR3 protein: ASSLVGATNEKLF

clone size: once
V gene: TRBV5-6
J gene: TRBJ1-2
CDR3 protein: ASSYLDRVRGYT

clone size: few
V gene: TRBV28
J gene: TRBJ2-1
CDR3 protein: ASSSPGGSGAYNEQF

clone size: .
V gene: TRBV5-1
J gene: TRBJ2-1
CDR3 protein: ASSRAGGDEQF

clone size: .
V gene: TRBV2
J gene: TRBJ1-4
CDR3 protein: ASSGSLGVNEKLF

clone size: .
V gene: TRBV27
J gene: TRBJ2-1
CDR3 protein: ASSLMAGGYNEQF

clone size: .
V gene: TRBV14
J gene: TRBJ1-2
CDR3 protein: ASSQNRDHGNYGYT

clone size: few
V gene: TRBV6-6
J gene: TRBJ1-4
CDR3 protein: ATSTSGQSEKLF

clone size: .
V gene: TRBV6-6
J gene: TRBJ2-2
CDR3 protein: ASRILAANTGELF

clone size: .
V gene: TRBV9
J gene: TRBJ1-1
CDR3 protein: ASSSRQGANTEAF

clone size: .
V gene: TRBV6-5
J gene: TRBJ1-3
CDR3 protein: ASSSHGGSAGNTIY

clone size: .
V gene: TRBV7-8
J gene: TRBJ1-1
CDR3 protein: ASSLVAGNTEAF

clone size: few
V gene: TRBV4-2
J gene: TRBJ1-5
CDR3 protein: ASSHGGYQPQH

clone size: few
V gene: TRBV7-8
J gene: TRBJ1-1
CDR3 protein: ASSPYYLNTEAF

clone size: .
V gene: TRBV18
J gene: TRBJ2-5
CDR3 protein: ASSPRDETQY

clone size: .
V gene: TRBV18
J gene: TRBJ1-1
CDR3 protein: ASSPQQEGGGDTEAF

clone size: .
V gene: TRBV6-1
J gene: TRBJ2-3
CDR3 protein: ASSVTSGGATDTQY

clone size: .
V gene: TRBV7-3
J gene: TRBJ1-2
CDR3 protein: SSSLTAGYGYT

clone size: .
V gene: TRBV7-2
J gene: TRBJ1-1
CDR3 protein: ASSGRDRNTEAF

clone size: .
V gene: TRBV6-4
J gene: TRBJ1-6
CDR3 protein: ASSDSGMRQGASNSPLH

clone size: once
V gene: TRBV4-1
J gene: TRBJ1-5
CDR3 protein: ASNQVSRAGSQPQH

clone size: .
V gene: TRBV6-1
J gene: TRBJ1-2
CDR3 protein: AILRDRGYGYT

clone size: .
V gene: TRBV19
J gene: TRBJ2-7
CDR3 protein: ASSIGTGSYEQY

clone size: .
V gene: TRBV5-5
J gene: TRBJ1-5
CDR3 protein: ASSLAGGNQPQH

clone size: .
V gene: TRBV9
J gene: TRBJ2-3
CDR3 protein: ASSLRTSGTDTQY

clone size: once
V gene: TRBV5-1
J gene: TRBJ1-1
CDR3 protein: ASSRLGQGNTEAF

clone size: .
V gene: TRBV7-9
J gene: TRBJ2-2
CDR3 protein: ASSLVTGELF

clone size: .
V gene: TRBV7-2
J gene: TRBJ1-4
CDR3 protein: ASTGGPRVEKLF

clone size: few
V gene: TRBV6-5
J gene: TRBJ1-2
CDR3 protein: ASSYSPRHGYT

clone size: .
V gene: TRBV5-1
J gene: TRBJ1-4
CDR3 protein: ASSLDGQGVEKLF

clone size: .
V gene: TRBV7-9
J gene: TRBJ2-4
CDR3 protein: ASSLGDRGYIQY

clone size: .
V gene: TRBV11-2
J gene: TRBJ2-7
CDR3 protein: ASTRTGYKFEQY

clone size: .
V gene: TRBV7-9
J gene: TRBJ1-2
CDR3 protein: SSSLGQGHGGYT

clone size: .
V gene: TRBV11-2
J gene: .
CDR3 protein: ASSLDRLGYEQY

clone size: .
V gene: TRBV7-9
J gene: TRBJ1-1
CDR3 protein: ASSSRGRVDTEAF

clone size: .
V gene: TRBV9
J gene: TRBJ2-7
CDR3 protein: ASSLSSGGAYEQY

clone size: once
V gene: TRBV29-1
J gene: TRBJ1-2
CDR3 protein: SVVGGGGYT

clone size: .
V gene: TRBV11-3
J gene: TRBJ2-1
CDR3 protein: ASSLGAGGGKQF

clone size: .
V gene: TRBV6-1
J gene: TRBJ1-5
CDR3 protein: ASSEAARGNQPQH

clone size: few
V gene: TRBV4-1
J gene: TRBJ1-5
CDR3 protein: ASSQGAGRAPPSNQPQH

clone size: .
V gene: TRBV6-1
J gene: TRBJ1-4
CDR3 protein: ASSEDSRRTNEKLF

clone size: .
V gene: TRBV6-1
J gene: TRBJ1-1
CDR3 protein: ASRPGQGVEAF

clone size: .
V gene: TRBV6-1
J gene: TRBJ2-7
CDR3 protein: ASSEYTVSYEQY

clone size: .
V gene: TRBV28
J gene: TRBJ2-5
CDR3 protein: ASSPPGTGRMETQY

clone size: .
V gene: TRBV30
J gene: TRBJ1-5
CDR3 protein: AWSDRTGVNQPQH

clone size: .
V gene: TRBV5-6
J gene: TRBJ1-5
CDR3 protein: ASSLGGHSNQPQH

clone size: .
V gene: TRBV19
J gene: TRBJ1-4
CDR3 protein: ASGGHRGGKLF

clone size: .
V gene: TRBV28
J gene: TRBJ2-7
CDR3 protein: ASSLVAGGTYEQY